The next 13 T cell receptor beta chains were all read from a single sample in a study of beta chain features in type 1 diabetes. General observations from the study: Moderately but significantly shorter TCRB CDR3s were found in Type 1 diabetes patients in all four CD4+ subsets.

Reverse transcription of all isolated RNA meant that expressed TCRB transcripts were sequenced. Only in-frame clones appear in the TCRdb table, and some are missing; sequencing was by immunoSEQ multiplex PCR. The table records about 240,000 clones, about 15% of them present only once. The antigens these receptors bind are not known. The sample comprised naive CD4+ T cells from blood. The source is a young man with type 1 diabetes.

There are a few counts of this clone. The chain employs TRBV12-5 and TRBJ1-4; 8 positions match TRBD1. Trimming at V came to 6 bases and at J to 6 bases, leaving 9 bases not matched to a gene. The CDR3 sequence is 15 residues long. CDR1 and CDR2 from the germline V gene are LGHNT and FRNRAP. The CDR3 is CASGQGAGSHEKLFF. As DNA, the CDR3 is TGTGCTAGTGGCCAGGGGGCTGGGAGTCATGAAAAACTGTTTTTT.

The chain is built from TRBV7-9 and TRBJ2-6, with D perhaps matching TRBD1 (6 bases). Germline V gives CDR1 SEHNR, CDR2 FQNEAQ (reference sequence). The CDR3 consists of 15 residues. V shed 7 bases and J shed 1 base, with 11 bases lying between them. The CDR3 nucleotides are TGTGCCAGCACACAAACAGGGTCTGGGGCCAACGTCCTGACTTTC. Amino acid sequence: CASTQTGSGANVLTF. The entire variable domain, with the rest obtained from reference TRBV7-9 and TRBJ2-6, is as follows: DTGVSQNPRHKITKRGQNVTFRCDPISEHNRLYWYRQTLGQGPEFLTYFQNEAQLEKSRLLSDRFSAERPKGSFSTLEIQRTEQGDSAMYLCASTQTGSGANVLTFGAGSRLTVL.

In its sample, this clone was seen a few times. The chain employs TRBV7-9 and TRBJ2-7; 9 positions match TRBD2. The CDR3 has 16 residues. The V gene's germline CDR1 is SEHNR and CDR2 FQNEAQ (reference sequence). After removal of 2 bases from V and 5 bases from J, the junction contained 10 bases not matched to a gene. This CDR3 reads CASSLWASGGSDEQYF. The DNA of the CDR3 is TGTGCCAGCAGCTTATGGGCCAGCGGGGGGAGCGACGAGCAGTACTTC.

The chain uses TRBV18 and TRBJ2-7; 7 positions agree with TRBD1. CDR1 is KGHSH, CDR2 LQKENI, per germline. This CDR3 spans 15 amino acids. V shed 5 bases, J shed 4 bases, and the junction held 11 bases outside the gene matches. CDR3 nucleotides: TGTGCCAGCTCAGAGACAGGGATACGGCAGTACGAGCAGTACTTC. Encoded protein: CASSETGIRQYEQYF.

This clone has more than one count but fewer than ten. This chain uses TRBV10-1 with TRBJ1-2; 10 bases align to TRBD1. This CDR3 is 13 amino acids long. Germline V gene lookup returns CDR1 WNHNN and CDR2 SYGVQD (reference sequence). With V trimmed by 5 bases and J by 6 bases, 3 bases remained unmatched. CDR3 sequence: CASSPGTGDGYTF. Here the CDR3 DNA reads TGCGCCAGCAGTCCCGGGACAGGGGATGGCTACACCTTC.

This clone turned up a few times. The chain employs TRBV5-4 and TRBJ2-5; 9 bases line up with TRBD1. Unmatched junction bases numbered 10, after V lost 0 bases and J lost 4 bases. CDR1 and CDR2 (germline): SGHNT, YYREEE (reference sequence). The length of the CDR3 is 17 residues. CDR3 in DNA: TGTGCCAGCAGCTTGGGAGGACCGGGACAGGGCGGAGAGACCCAGTACTTC. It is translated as CASSLGGPGQGGETQYF. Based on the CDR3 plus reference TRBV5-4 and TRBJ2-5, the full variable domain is ETGVTQSPTHLIKTRGQQVTLRCSSQSGHNTVSWYQQALGQGPQFIFQYYREEENGRGNFPPRFSGLQFPNYSSELNVNALELDDSALYLCASSLGGPGQGGETQYFGPGTRLLVL.

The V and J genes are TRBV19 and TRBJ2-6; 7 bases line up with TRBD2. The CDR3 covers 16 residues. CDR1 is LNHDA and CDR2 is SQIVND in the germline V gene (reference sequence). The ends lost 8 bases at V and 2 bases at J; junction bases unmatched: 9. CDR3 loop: CASLREGGAGANVLTF. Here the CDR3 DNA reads TGTGCCAGTTTGAGGGAGGGAGGAGCTGGGGCCAACGTCCTGACTTTC.

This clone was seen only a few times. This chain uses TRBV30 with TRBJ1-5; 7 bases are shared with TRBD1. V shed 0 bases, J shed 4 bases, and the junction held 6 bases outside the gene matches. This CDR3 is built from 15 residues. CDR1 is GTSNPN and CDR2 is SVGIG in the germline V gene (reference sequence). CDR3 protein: CAWSVGRGRNQPQHF. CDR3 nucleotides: TGTGCCTGGAGTGTAGGTAGGGGGCGGAATCAGCCCCAGCATTTT.

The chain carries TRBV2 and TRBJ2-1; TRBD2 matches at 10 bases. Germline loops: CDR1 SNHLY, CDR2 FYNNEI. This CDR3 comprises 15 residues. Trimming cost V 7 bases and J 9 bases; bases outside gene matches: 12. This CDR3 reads CASTKLAGVPGEQFF. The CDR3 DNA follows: TGTGCCAGCACTAAGCTAGCGGGAGTTCCGGGTGAGCAGTTCTTC.

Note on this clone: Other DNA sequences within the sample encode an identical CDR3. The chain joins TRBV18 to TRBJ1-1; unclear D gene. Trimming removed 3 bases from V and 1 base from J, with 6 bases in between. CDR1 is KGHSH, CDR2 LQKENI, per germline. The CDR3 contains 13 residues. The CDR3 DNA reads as TGTGCCAGCTCACCGGCAGGGAACACTGAAGCTTTCTTT. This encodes CASSPAGNTEAFF.

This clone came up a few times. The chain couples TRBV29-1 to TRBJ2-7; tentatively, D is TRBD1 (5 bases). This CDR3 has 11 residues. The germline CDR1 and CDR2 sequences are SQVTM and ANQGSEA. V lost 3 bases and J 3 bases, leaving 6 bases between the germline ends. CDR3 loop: CSVEDNYEQYF. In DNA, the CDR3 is TGCAGCGTTGAGGACAACTACGAGCAGTACTTC.

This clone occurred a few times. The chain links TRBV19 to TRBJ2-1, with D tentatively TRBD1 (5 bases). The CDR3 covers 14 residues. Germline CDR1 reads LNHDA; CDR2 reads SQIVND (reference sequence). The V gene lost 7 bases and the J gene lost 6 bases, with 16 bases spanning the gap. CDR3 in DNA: TGTGCCAGTACCCGTTTAGGGGCCCTCAATGAGCAGTTCTTC. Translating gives CASTRLGALNEQFF.

For the CDR3, the DNA is TGTGCCAGCAGCACGCAGGGGACCGGGGAGCTGTTTTTT. The encoded protein is CASSTQGTGELFF. The rearrangement joins TRBV7-2 to TRBJ2-2; a weak D match, TRBD1 (6 bases). The CDR3 runs 13 residues. Germline lookup yields CDR1 SGHTA and CDR2 FQGNSA. V was trimmed by 5 bases and J by 5 bases, leaving 9 bases between them.